The rows below give T cell receptor beta chains drawn from one sample of a study of CD8+ T cells in alopecia areata. Using immunoSEQ multiplex PCR, the repertoire was profiled, and TCRdb retains in-frame clones only, with some absent. Of roughly 120,000 clones in the sample, roughly two fifths were seen once. Material: CD4+ T cells sorted from blood. These receptor sequences come from a human donor with alopecia areata. Both conserved end residues are part of each CDR3. D genes are given only for firm matches. A clone size is listed for some rows: how often the clone was seen (once, few, many), or a class if it is expanded.

CAWSSGHPYEQYF	TGTGCCTGGAGTTCGGGGCACCCCTACGAGCAGTACTTC	NA	13	TRBJ2-7	NA	TRBV30
CASSPLGGEETQYF	TGTGCCAGCAGCCCACTAGGGGGGGAAGAGACCCAGTACTTC	NA	14	TRBJ2-5	NA	TRBV7-8
CASSEDRSSYEQYF	TGTGCCAGCAGTGAGGACAGGAGCTCCTACGAGCAGTACTTC	TRBD1	14	TRBJ2-7	few	TRBV2
CASRLDQGYGTEAFF	TGCGCCAGCAGACTAGATCAGGGGTACGGCACTGAAGCTTTCTTT	NA	15	TRBJ1-1	NA	TRBV5-1
CASSVGLGDTYEQYF	TGCGCCAGCAGCGTGGGACTAGGGGATACCTACGAGCAGTACTTC	TRBD2	15	TRBJ2-7	few	TRBV5-1
CSVAADQEAQYF	TGCAGCGTTGCGGCTGATCAAGAGGCCCAGTACTTC	NA	12	TRBJ2-5	once	TRBV29-1
CAWSPSGRRIF	TGTGCCTGGAGTCCCAGCGGGAGGCGGATCTTC	TRBD2	11	TRBJ2-1	few	TRBV30
CSVDRAEQETQYF	TGCAGCGTTGACCGGGCAGAGCAAGAGACCCAGTACTTC	NA	13	TRBJ2-5	few	TRBV29-1
CSVEEARIYYNEQFF	TGCAGCGTTGAAGAGGCCAGGATCTACTACAATGAGCAGTTCTTC	NA	15	TRBJ2-1	once	TRBV29-1
CASSLSGTGYGRGEQYF	TGCGCCAGCAGCTTGTCCGGGACAGGGTATGGGAGAGGCGAGCAGTACTTC	TRBD1	17	TRBJ2-7	NA	TRBV5-1
CSVLGQALEAFF	TGCAGCGTTCTAGGACAGGCTCTTGAAGCTTTCTTT	TRBD1	12	TRBJ1-1	NA	TRBV29-1
CASTKTRETYNEQFF	TGTGCCAGCACCAAAACGCGGGAAACCTACAATGAGCAGTTCTTC	NA	15	TRBJ2-1	NA	TRBV7-3
CASSPRNNNYGYTF	TGTGCCAGCAGCCCGCGGAATAATAACTATGGCTACACCTTC	NA	14	TRBJ1-2	NA	TRBV9
CSVEEGKGDRGYTF	TGCAGCGTTGAAGAGGGAAAGGGGGATCGAGGCTACACCTTC	NA	14	TRBJ1-2	NA	TRBV29-1
CASSLATSGGALSSYEQYF	TGTGCCAGCAGCTTAGCAACTAGCGGGGGGGCGCTTAGCTCCTACGAGCAGTACTTC	TRBD2	19	TRBJ2-7	few	TRBV7-8
CASSLGDRVGYTF	TGTGCCAGCAGCTTAGGAGACAGGGTCGGCTACACCTTC	TRBD1	13	TRBJ1-2	NA	TRBV7-2
CASSQDLSRAGVRQYF	TGCGCCAGCAGCCAAGATTTGAGTCGAGCGGGAGTCAGGCAGTATTTT	TRBD2	16	TRBJ2-3	NA	TRBV4-3
CASSLAMAANTEAFF	TGTGCCAGCAGCTTAGCGATGGCAGCTAACACTGAAGCTTTCTTT	NA	15	TRBJ1-1	NA	TRBV7-9
CASSLGPTNTGELFF	TGCGCCAGCAGCCTCGGACCGACGAACACCGGGGAGCTGTTTTTT	NA	15	TRBJ2-2	NA	TRBV4-3
CSARTSGQHEQFF	TGCAGCGCACGGACTAGCGGCCAACATGAGCAGTTCTTC	TRBD2	13	TRBJ2-1	few	TRBV29-1
CATSRNGVNQPQHF	TGTGCCACCAGCAGAAACGGAGTCAATCAGCCCCAGCATTTT	NA	14	TRBJ1-5	NA	TRBV15
CAWAGTASSYNEQFF	TGTGCCTGGGCCGGGACAGCGAGCTCCTACAATGAGCAGTTCTTC	TRBD1	15	TRBJ2-1	NA	TRBV30
CASSLAVTGNTIYF	TGTGCCAGCAGCTTAGCAGTAACCGGAAACACCATATATTTT	NA	14	TRBJ1-3	NA	TRBV7-2
CSVSRGAGNQETQYF	TGCAGCGTCAGTAGGGGCGCGGGGAACCAAGAGACCCAGTACTTC	NA	15	TRBJ2-5	NA	TRBV29-1
CASTSGTQETQYF	TGTGCCAGCACCTCCGGGACCCAAGAGACCCAGTACTTC	NA	13	TRBJ2-5	NA	TRBV27
CASSQDPAGSYEQYF	TGTGCCAGCAGCCAAGATCCGGCAGGCTCCTACGAGCAGTACTTC	NA	15	TRBJ2-7	few	TRBV14
CASSPHTGEQFF	TGTGCCAGCAGCCCGCACACGGGTGAGCAGTTCTTC	NA	12	TRBJ2-1	NA	TRBV7-2
CASSLASGGQGLHEQYF	TGTGCCAGCAGCTTAGCTTCGGGAGGACAGGGGCTCCACGAGCAGTACTTC	TRBD1	17	TRBJ2-7	once	TRBV7-2
CASSYGRHSQQETQYF	TGTGCCAGCAGTTACGGGCGGCACAGCCAACAAGAGACCCAGTACTTC	NA	16	TRBJ2-5	NA	TRBV6-5
CASRLGSETQYF	TGCGCCAGCAGGCTTGGGTCGGAGACCCAGTACTTC	NA	12	TRBJ2-5	NA	TRBV5-1
CASSPVGYEAFF	TGTGCCAGCAGCCCCGTGGGCTATGAAGCTTTCTTT	NA	12	TRBJ1-1	once	TRBV11-2
CSVDSVRETQYF	TGCAGCGTTGATTCAGTAAGAGAGACCCAGTACTTC	NA	12	TRBJ2-5	few	TRBV29-1
CASSQSTVRGYTF	TGTGCCAGCAGCCAATCCACAGTGCGGGGCTACACCTTC	NA	13	TRBJ1-2	NA	TRBV16
CASSVGSSGQRQYF	TGTGCCAGCAGCGTAGGGTCTAGCGGGCAGAGACAGTACTTC	TRBD2	14	TRBJ2-5	NA	TRBV9
CASSQYGKETQYF	TGTGCCAGCAGCCAGTACGGCAAAGAGACCCAGTACTTC	NA	13	TRBJ2-5	NA	TRBV16
CASSLEALAGANEQFF	TGTGCCAGCAGCTTGGAGGCTCTAGCGGGAGCCAATGAGCAGTTCTTC	TRBD2	16	TRBJ2-1	NA	TRBV7-2
CASSPRPYEQYF	TGTGCCAGCAGCCCCCGCCCGTACGAGCAGTACTTC	NA	12	TRBJ2-7	NA	TRBV6-6
CASSARTGYNSPLHF	TGTGCCAGCAGCGCCCGGACAGGCTATAATTCACCCCTCCACTTT	TRBD1	15	TRBJ1-6	NA	TRBV9
CASSLAQNTGELFF	TGTGCCAGCAGCTTAGCGCAGAACACCGGGGAGCTGTTTTTT	NA	14	TRBJ2-2	few	TRBV7-2
CSVETSGRGDEQYF	TGCAGCGTTGAGACCAGCGGGAGAGGTGACGAGCAGTACTTC	TRBD2	14	TRBJ2-7	few	TRBV29-1
CASSLQPSGPNSPLHF	TGTGCCAGCAGCTTGCAACCGAGCGGACCTAATTCACCCCTCCACTTT	NA	16	TRBJ1-6	NA	TRBV5-6
CASSLRGVGGYTF	TGTGCCAGCAGTTTGAGGGGGGTAGGCGGCTACACCTTC	NA	13	TRBJ1-2	once	TRBV28
CASSWRTGETQYF	TGCGCCAGCAGCTGGAGGACAGGGGAGACCCAGTACTTC	TRBD1	13	TRBJ2-5	NA	TRBV5-1
CASSGLGTPRETQYF	TGCGCCAGCAGCGGTTTGGGGACACCTCGAGAGACCCAGTACTTC	NA	15	TRBJ2-5	NA	TRBV5-1
CASSQQGEKLFF	TGTGCCAGCAGCCAACAGGGGGAAAAACTGTTTTTT	TRBD1	12	TRBJ1-4	few	TRBV7-2
CASSFWGQTYEQYF	TGCGCCAGCAGCTTTTGGGGACAGACCTACGAGCAGTACTTC	TRBD1	14	TRBJ2-7	NA	TRBV5-1
CASSESLPPYEQYF	TGTGCCAGCAGTGAATCACTGCCACCCTACGAGCAGTACTTC	NA	14	TRBJ2-7	NA	TRBV25-1
CASARDPVGGYGYTF	TGTGCCAGCGCACGGGACCCCGTAGGAGGCTATGGCTACACCTTC	NA	15	TRBJ1-2	NA	TRBV7-3
CASSVPEGSYNEQFF	TGTGCCAGCAGTGTACCGGAGGGCTCCTACAATGAGCAGTTCTTC	NA	15	TRBJ2-1	NA	TRBV7-3
CASSGSGDQQETQYF	TGTGCCAGCAGCGGAAGCGGGGACCAACAAGAGACCCAGTACTTC	TRBD2	15	TRBJ2-5	NA	TRBV2
CASSLSTGGANVLTF	TGTGCCAGCAGTTTATCCACAGGTGGGGCCAACGTCCTGACTTTC	NA	15	TRBJ2-6	NA	TRBV27
CASSFGTSGTVYEQYF	TGCGCCAGCAGCTTTGGGACTTCCGGGACAGTCTACGAGCAGTACTTC	NA	16	TRBJ2-7	NA	TRBV5-1
CASSFPLQGAGETQYF	TGCGCCAGCAGCTTCCCCCTACAGGGGGCAGGGGAGACCCAGTACTTC	TRBD1	16	TRBJ2-5	NA	TRBV5-1
CASSRSTGYTDTQYF	TGTGCCAGCAGCAGGTCAACAGGATACACAGATACGCAGTATTTT	NA	15	TRBJ2-3	NA	TRBV7-2
CASSRGYGQGYNEQFF	TGCGCCAGCAGCCGAGGCTACGGACAGGGCTACAATGAGCAGTTCTTC	TRBD1	16	TRBJ2-1	NA	TRBV4-3
CASSLVSGANSGANVLTF	TGTGCCAGCAGCTTAGTGAGCGGAGCTAACTCTGGGGCCAACGTCCTGACTTTC	NA	18	TRBJ2-6	NA	TRBV7-8
CASSFETLQTQYF	TGTGCCAGCAGCTTCGAAACACTGCAGACCCAGTACTTC	NA	13	TRBJ2-5	NA	TRBV7-2
CSVFIGSRSYNEQFF	TGCAGCGTCTTTATCGGGAGCAGGTCCTACAATGAGCAGTTCTTC	NA	15	TRBJ2-1	few	TRBV29-1